Sequencing of this T cell receptor (beta chain) was carried out in a study of blood T cell repertoires in COVID-19. In the study overall: Collection of acute and convalescent COVID-19 samples took place in the United States, Italy and Spain.

In the authors' workflow: Reference gene primer amplification gave estimated nucleated cell counts. Measured with immunoSEQ multiplex PCR; TCRdb has only the in-frame clones, and not every one. The DNA gave D and trimming, while V, J and clone size come from that table. The sample records fewer than 200,000 clones, about 84% being singletons. V trimming: 5 bases; J trimming: 5 bases; junction bases outside the gene matches: 7. Per the germline V gene, CDR1 is MGHRA and CDR2 is YSYEKL. CDR3 length: 14 residues. The sample taken for sequencing was peripheral blood. The chain is built from TRBV4-1 and TRBJ1-2, with TRBD1 matching over 8 bases. This TCR was recovered from a human donor in a cohort sampled during active COVID-19. The CDR3 here is CASSRTGRQYGYTF. CDR3 nucleotides: TGCGCCAGCAGCAGGACAGGGCGTCAGTATGGCTACACCTTC.